Reported below is one TCR beta chain. Its antigen is not identified. Investigators performed immunoSEQ version v3.0 at survey level. Sequencing was designed to cover roughly 35,000-55,000 T-cell genomes in each sample. Generated by immunoSEQ multiplex PCR, the TCRdb table keeps only in-frame clones and is missing some. The sample has more than 15,000 clones; about 91% are singletons. This record comes from a study of long-term antiretroviral therapy in people with HIV. Study-wide points: Regardless of time point, clones expanded before ART dominated the repertoire. ART preceded a rise in diversity that nonetheless stayed lower than in transplant donor controls.

The CDR3 extends over 15 amino acids. Germline CDR1 KGHSH, CDR2 LQKENI. V lost 2 bases to trimming and J lost 4 bases, with 14 bases between them. This receptor was obtained from a man in his fifties or sixties with HIV. The source material was unsorted PBMCs, sampled 0.3 years after starting antiretroviral therapy. J is TRBJ1-2 and V is TRBV18, with D perhaps TRBD1 (6 bases). CDR3 sequence: CASSPAGALGYGYTF. The CDR3 DNA is TGTGCCAGCTCACCAGCAGGGGCTCTTGGCTATGGCTACACCTTC.